The 11 T cell receptor beta chains in this list originate from one sample, sequenced in a study of siplizumab effects on memory and regulatory T cells. TCRdb's copy holds only in-frame clones and misses some; the assay was immunoSEQ multiplex PCR. Of 55,000 to 70,000 clones listed, 93% are singletons. Material for sequencing was CD8+ T cells sorted from blood. All receptors derive from a human donor in good health.

V is TRBV14 and J is TRBJ2-7; D uncertain. The germline V and J ends were trimmed by 1 base and 2 bases, with 9 bases remaining between them. The CDR3 length is 14 residues. Germline V gene lookup returns CDR1 SGHDN and CDR2 FVKESK. CDR3 sequence reads: CASSQVSGPYEQYF. The CDR3 region has the DNA TGTGCCAGCAGCCAAGTATCTGGTCCCTACGAGCAGTACTTC.

This clone was recorded only once. The chain employs TRBV5-1 and TRBJ2-7; D not resolved. Germline loops: CDR1 SGHRS, CDR2 YFSETQ. The CDR3 consists of 14 residues. V was trimmed by 0 bases and J by 2 bases, leaving 9 bases between them. The CDR3 spells CASSLGSATYEQYF. The CDR3 DNA follows: TGCGCCAGCAGCTTGGGGTCGGCTACCTACGAGCAGTACTTC.

By frequency in the sample, this clone is medium-sized. The V call is TRBV4-2, the J call TRBJ2-4; TRBD1 might be the D (6 bases). Germline lookup yields CDR1 LGHNA and CDR2 YNFKEQ. The CDR3 has 13 residues. The V end was cut by 5 bases, the J end by 8 bases, with 13 bases between. CDR3 nucleotides: TGTGCCAGCAGCGACTCCAGGGGAGACATTCAGTACTTC. Its translation: CASSDSRGDIQYF.

This chain connects TRBV13 to TRBJ2-3, with 13 bases fitting TRBD2. This CDR3 has 19 amino acids. After removal of 5 bases from V and 4 bases from J, the junction contained 15 bases not matched to a gene. Germline V lookup: CDR1 PRHDT, CDR2 FYEKMQ (reference sequence). CDR3 residues: CASSTLGLAGDNGPDTQYF. The DNA of the CDR3 is TGTGCCAGCAGCACTCTTGGACTAGCGGGAGACAATGGCCCAGATACGCAGTATTTT. The variable domain in full, with the rest retrieved from reference TRBV13 and TRBJ2-3, is AAGVIQSPRHLIKEKRETATLKCYPIPRHDTVYWYQQGPGQDPQFLISFYEKMQSDKGSIPDRFSAQQFSDYHSELNMSSLELGDSALYFCASSTLGLAGDNGPDTQYFGPGTRLTVL.

The gene calls are TRBV29-1 and TRBJ1-1; TRBD1 agrees at 8 bases. Germline V gene data show CDR1 as SQVTM and CDR2 as ANQGSEA. V was pared by 3 bases and J by 5 bases, with 11 bases of the junction left unmatched. The CDR3 is 15 amino acids. The CDR3 spells CSVEPQGAASTEAFF. The CDR3 bases are TGCAGCGTTGAGCCCCAGGGGGCCGCCTCAACTGAAGCTTTCTTT.

The chain joins TRBV18 to TRBJ1-4, with D unresolved. CDR3 length: 15 amino acids. CDR1 KGHSH and CDR2 LQKENI come from the germline V gene. V lost 5 bases to trimming and J lost 0 bases, with 10 bases between them. The CDR3 sequence is CASSDVFATNEKLFF. For the CDR3, the DNA is TGTGCCAGCTCAGACGTGTTTGCAACTAATGAAAAACTGTTTTTT.

This chain uses TRBV6-5 with TRBJ1-1; D not resolved. The V end was cut by 6 bases, the J end by 7 bases, with 12 bases between. Germline V lookup: CDR1 MNHEY, CDR2 SVGAGI. The CDR3 covers 12 residues. CDR3 in DNA: TGTGCCAGCAGCGACCCTAGCCTTGAAGCTTTCTTT. It codes for CASSDPSLEAFF.

The chain carries TRBV7-2 and TRBJ2-1; 7 nucleotides match TRBD1. V lost 0 bases and J lost 8; bases outside the gene matches: 7. Looked up from germline, CDR1 is SGHTA and CDR2 is FQGNSA. The CDR3 loop spans 15 amino acids. The CDR3 DNA sequence: TGTGCCAGCAGCTTAGCTAGGGGACAGCTGGATGAGCAGTTCTTC. Amino acids: CASSLARGQLDEQFF.

The chain has TRBV18 and TRBJ2-1, with 7 bases matching TRBD2. The CDR3 loop spans 18 amino acids. The J segment lost 0 bases and the V segment lost 6 bases, leaving 14 bases of the junction unmatched. CDR1 and CDR2 (germline): KGHSH, LQKENI. The CDR3 region has the DNA TGTGCCAGCTCCCTCAAGGACCTACTAGCGTTCTCCTACAATGAGCAGTTCTTC. This translates into CASSLKDLLAFSYNEQFF.

The rearrangement joins TRBV27 to TRBJ2-1; D gene uncertain. Trimming stripped 3 bases from V and 3 bases from J, with 12 bases between. The CDR3 consists of 15 residues. Germline assignment: CDR1 MNHEY and CDR2 SMNVEV (reference sequence). In nucleotides, the CDR3 is TGTGCCAGCAGTTTGAGCGAGAGCGACTACAATGAGCAGTTCTTC. It translates to CASSLSESDYNEQFF.

As to this clone: Other DNA sequences within the sample encode an identical CDR3. The V call is TRBV7-3, the J call TRBJ2-1, with 7 bases identical to TRBD2. The length of the CDR3 is 13 residues. The germline V gene has CDR1 SGHTA and CDR2 FQGTGA. J gave up 5 bases and V 3 bases, and 1 base lay outside the gene matches. In DNA, the CDR3 is TGTGCCAGCAGCTTGGGACTACACAATGAGCAGTTCTTC. Translating gives CASSLGLHNEQFF. The variable domain in full, with the rest retrieved from reference TRBV7-3 and TRBJ2-1, is GAGVSQTPSNKVTEKGKYVELRCDPISGHTALYWYRQSLGQGPEFLIYFQGTGAADDSGLPNDRFFAVRPEGSVSTLKIQRTERGDSAVYLCASSLGLHNEQFFGPGTRLTVL.